The clone carrying this TCR beta chain appeared many times. V was clipped by 4 bases and J by 1 base; unmatched bases: 7. CDR3 length: 15 amino acids. CDR1 SGHRS and CDR2 YFSETQ come from the germline V gene. RNA transcripts were the template for amplifying TCR beta CDR3 regions. Primed by the HTBI set, a first-round RT-PCR was run on the TCR CDR3. Via MiXCR, TCRdb re-called the multiplex PCR reads, giving one row per CDR3 protein. Altogether 550,000 to 700,000 distinct CDR3 sequences are present, roughly 50% being singletons, with the ten largest covering roughly 19%. This sample was taken from a study of T cells in Graves' hyperthyroidism and ophthalmopathy.

The sequencing input was peripheral blood or thyroid tissue (not recorded which). This chain connects TRBV5-1 to TRBJ2-5; TRBD1 aligns across 7 bases. This clonotype originated in an adult woman with Graves' disease, either hyperthyroidism or ophthalmopathy (not recorded which). CDR3 region: CASSLAGGSQETQYF. In nucleotides, the CDR3 is TGCGCCAGCAGCCTGGCAGGGGGTTCCCAAGAGACCCAGTACTTC.